The 25 T cell receptor beta chains reported below all come from one sample, sequenced in a study of PD-1 blockade in classical Hodgkin lymphoma. TCRdb keeps only in-frame clones here, not all; method: immunoSEQ multiplex PCR. The sample lists some 31,000 clones, 71% seen once, with under 3.5% in the top ten. Every patient was affected by relapse after autologous stem cell transplantation, while exposure to brentuximab vedotin was not uniform. Source: peripheral blood mononuclear cells (PBMCs), taken before the second cycle of nivolumab. The receptors were sampled from a human donor with classical Hodgkin lymphoma.

The table lists this clone with a count of one. V is TRBV6-6 and J is TRBJ2-7; 9 nucleotides agree with TRBD1. The CDR3 runs to 14 residues. V was clipped by 6 bases and J by 5 bases; unmatched bases: 8. Germline CDR1 is MNHNY and CDR2 is SVGAGI (reference sequence). CDR3 loop: CASRYNRDRDEQYF. The CDR3 DNA sequence: TGTGCCAGCAGGTATAACCGGGACAGGGACGAGCAGTACTTC.

Judged by abundance, this clone is medium-sized (0.01 to 0.1%). One end of the junction varies from germline; a read error may be responsible. V and J are TRBV7-9 and TRBJ2-7, with D possibly TRBD1 on 6 matching bases. Germline lookup yields CDR1 SEHNR and CDR2 FQNEAQ (reference sequence). The CDR3 contains 13 residues. CDR3: CASSSDTGYVQYF. The CDR3 DNA reads TGTGCCAGCAGCTCCGATACAGGGTACGTGCAGTACTTC.

This chain links TRBV27 with TRBJ1-6; perhaps TRBD1 as D (5 bases). Per the germline V gene, CDR1 is MNHEY and CDR2 is SMNVEV (reference sequence). The CDR3 runs 16 residues. The V gene lost 7 bases and the J gene lost 11 bases, with 24 bases spanning the gap. As DNA, the CDR3 is TGTGCCAGCACCCTCCTCGGGGGAGGACAACCCGCACCCCTCCACTTT. It specifies CASTLLGGGQPAPLHF.

This clone came up a few times. The chain couples TRBV7-6 to TRBJ1-4; maybe TRBD1 (5 bases). The CDR3 is made up of 16 amino acids. With 1 base removed from V and 1 base from J, the gap between germline ends came to 10 bases. Germline assignment: CDR1 SGHVS and CDR2 FNYEAQ. This CDR3 is CASSLGTLGTNEKLFF. In nucleotides, the CDR3 is TGTGCCAGCAGCTTAGGGACACTAGGAACTAATGAAAAACTGTTTTTT.

The chain combines TRBV6-4 with TRBJ2-7, with 7 positions matching TRBD1. Germline V gene data show CDR1 as MRHNA and CDR2 as SNTAGT. V shed 9 bases and J 4 bases; nucleotides not matched to a gene: 9. The CDR3 extends over 13 amino acids. The CDR3 is CARSDRPGYEQYF. For the CDR3, the DNA is TGTGCCAGGTCGGACAGGCCTGGATACGAGCAGTACTTC.

The chain has TRBV5-4 and TRBJ2-1; 8 nucleotides match TRBD2. Germline values: CDR1 SGHNT, CDR2 YYREEE (reference sequence). The CDR3 is 15 residues long. J gave up 4 bases and V 3 bases, and 6 bases lay outside the gene matches. CDR3 sequence reads: CASSSRGVIYNEQFF. The CDR3 DNA follows: TGTGCCAGCAGCTCGCGGGGGGTGATTTACAATGAGCAGTTCTTC.

This clone showed up just a few times. This chain links TRBV7-8 with TRBJ2-5; D gene ambiguous. The CDR3 is made up of 14 amino acids. The V end was cut by 4 bases, the J end by 2 bases, with 11 bases between. CDR1 is SGHVS, CDR2 FQNEAQ, per germline. The CDR3 region is CASSSTQLQETQYF. The CDR3 coding sequence is TGTGCCAGCAGCTCAACCCAGCTACAAGAGACCCAGTACTTC.

V is TRBV5-6 and J is TRBJ1-2, with 8 bases matching TRBD1. Germline CDR1 is SGHDT and CDR2 is YYEEEE. The CDR3 extends over 14 amino acids. V shed 0 bases, J shed 8 bases, and the junction held 6 bases outside the gene matches. This CDR3 reads CASSLDGTGEGYTF. CDR3 DNA: TGTGCCAGCAGCTTGGACGGGACAGGAGAAGGCTACACCTTC.

CDR3 nucleotides: TGTGCCAGCAGTTTCTCCTTGAACACTGAAGCTTTCTTT. As protein: CASSFSLNTEAFF. The chain is built from TRBV28 and TRBJ1-1, with D hard to call. This CDR3 has 13 residues. CDR1 is MDHEN, CDR2 SYDVKM, per germline. Trimming left V 3 bases short and J 0 bases short, with 5 bases between.

V and J are TRBV7-2 and TRBJ2-1; D possibly corresponds to TRBD1 (5 bases). Germline CDR1 and CDR2: SGHTA and FQGNSA. The CDR3 sequence is 17 residues long. Trimming shortened V by 2 bases and J by 5 bases, and 19 bases separated the two germline ends. The chain's CDR3 is CASSLYASRDRNNEQFF. The CDR3 nucleotides read TGTGCCAGCAGCTTATACGCTAGTCGAGACAGAAACAATGAGCAGTTCTTC.

The gene calls are TRBV11-2 and TRBJ1-1; D not resolved. Trimming removed 3 bases from V and 1 base from J, with 12 bases in between. The CDR3 has 15 amino acids. Germline CDR1 reads SGHAT; CDR2 reads FQNNGV. The CDR3 DNA is TGTGCCAGCAGCTTCGCTGGCCAGGAGAACACTGAAGCTTTCTTT. Encoded protein: CASSFAGQENTEAFF.

This clone has more than one count but fewer than ten. The chain couples TRBV5-1 to TRBJ1-1, with TRBD1 as a possible D gene (6 bases). V lost 5 bases to trimming and J lost 1 base, with 9 bases between them. The CDR3 is made up of 13 amino acids. CDR1 is SGHRS, CDR2 YFSETQ, per germline. In nucleotides, the CDR3 is TGCGCCAGCAGACCGACAGGGAACACTGAAGCTTTCTTT. It translates to CASRPTGNTEAFF.

The chain carries TRBV29-1 and TRBJ1-2; no clear D. The germline CDR1 and CDR2 sequences are SQVTM and ANQGSEA. CDR3 size: 12 residues. V lost 7 bases and J lost 1, with 10 bases in between. The CDR3 reads CSAKPNNYGYTF. CDR3 bases: TGCAGCGCTAAACCAAATAACTATGGCTACACCTTC.

The chain links TRBV5-1 to TRBJ1-3; 7 positions match TRBD1. This CDR3 comprises 15 residues. Losses at the gene ends were 0 bases for V and 4 bases for J; bases not matched to a gene: 4. The V gene's germline CDR1 is SGHRS and CDR2 YFSETQ. CDR3 residues: CASSLDRGPGNTIYF. In DNA form, the CDR3 reads TGCGCCAGCAGCTTGGATAGGGGGCCGGGAAACACCATATATTTT.

V gene TRBV28 combines with J gene TRBJ2-2, with a tentative D call TRBD1 (5 bases). Germline values: CDR1 MDHEN, CDR2 SYDVKM. Between the trimmed V and J ends, which lost 8 bases and 0 bases, there was a span of 10 bases. There are 14 residues in the CDR3. The CDR3 protein is CASGARSNTGELFF. DNA of the CDR3: TGTGCCAGCGGGGCAAGGTCGAACACCGGGGAGCTGTTTTTT. Full variable domain (outside the CDR3, taken from reference TRBV28 and TRBJ2-2): DVKVTQSSRYLVKRTGEKVFLECVQDMDHENMFWYRQDPGLGLRLIYFSYDVKMKEKGDIPEGYSVSREKKERFSLILESASTNQTSMYLCASGARSNTGELFFGEGSRLTVL.

This clone was observed a single time. In nucleotides, the CDR3 is TGTGCCAGCAGTGCCCCGGAGGGGGACGGGGACTATGGCTACACCTTC. It translates to CASSAPEGDGDYGYTF. V gene TRBV6-1 combines with J gene TRBJ1-2; weak D call: TRBD1 (6 bases). In germline, CDR1 is MNHNS, CDR2 SASEGT. The CDR3 has 16 amino acids. V was trimmed by 4 bases and J by 3 bases, leaving 18 bases between them.

The rearrangement uses TRBV7-2 and TRBJ1-1; the match to TRBD1 covers 9 bases. The germline V gene has CDR1 SGHTA and CDR2 FQGNSA. After removal of 1 base from V and 1 base from J, the junction contained 4 bases not matched to a gene. This CDR3 has 16 amino acids. The CDR3 sequence is CASSLDSGQGNTEAFF. CDR3 DNA sequence: TGTGCCAGCAGCTTAGATTCGGGACAGGGGAACACTGAAGCTTTCTTT.

A remark on this clone: This CDR3 is also generated by other DNA sequences in the sample. The chain has TRBV6-5 and TRBJ2-7; weak D call: TRBD2 (6 bases). CDR3 length equals 14 residues. V was clipped by 3 bases and J by 4 bases, with 13 bases between them. The germline CDR1 and CDR2 sequences are MNHEY and SVGAGI. DNA for the CDR3: TGTGCCAGCAGTTATGGGCAGGGAGGATACGAGCAGTACTTC. Its translation is CASSYGQGGYEQYF.

The chain carries TRBV19 and TRBJ2-3, with D unclear. This CDR3 is 12 amino acids long. CDR1 and CDR2 (germline): LNHDA, SQIVND (reference sequence). Between the trimmed V and J ends, which lost 5 bases and 3 bases, there was a span of 6 bases. This CDR3 reads CASSLGTDTQYF. CDR3 coding DNA: TGTGCCAGTAGTCTCGGAACAGATACGCAGTATTTT.

This clone turned up a few times. The chain joins TRBV2 to TRBJ2-1; no reliable D call. The V and J ends lost 4 bases and 5 bases respectively, with 15 bases between them. CDR3 size: 15 residues. Looked up from germline, CDR1 is SNHLY and CDR2 is FYNNEI. CDR3 residues: CASSVPRLGHNEQFF. CDR3 DNA: TGTGCCAGCAGTGTTCCCAGGCTTGGACACAATGAGCAGTTCTTC.

This chain uses TRBV30 with TRBJ2-4, with a tentative D call TRBD2 (6 bases). Germline CDR1 and CDR2: GTSNPN and SVGIG (reference sequence). The CDR3 has 11 amino acids. The CDR3 sequence is CARRDRDIQYF. CDR3 nucleotide sequence: TGTGCTCGGAGGGACCGAGACATTCAGTACTTC.

For this clone: Additional DNA sequences in this sample encode the identical CDR3. V is TRBV6-5 and J is TRBJ2-5; TRBD2 agrees at 11 bases. V trimming: 5 bases; J trimming: 5 bases; junction bases outside the gene matches: 4. CDR3 length: 14 residues. Germline-derived CDR1 and CDR2 are MNHEY and SVGAGI. This CDR3 is CASSPRLAGETQYF. For the CDR3, the DNA is TGTGCCAGCAGTCCACGACTAGCGGGGGAGACCCAGTACTTC.

The J gene is TRBJ1-1, the V gene TRBV5-1; D not resolved. Germline loops: CDR1 SGHRS, CDR2 YFSETQ. The germline V and J ends were trimmed by 3 bases and 1 base, with 13 bases remaining between them. This CDR3 has 15 residues. The CDR3: CASSYQEAANTEAFF. The DNA for the CDR3 is TGCGCCAGCAGCTACCAGGAAGCGGCGAACACTGAAGCTTTCTTT.

The chain recombines TRBV14 with TRBJ2-1, with a tentative D call TRBD1 (5 bases). The CDR3 runs 13 residues. The germline V gene encodes CDR1 SGHDN and CDR2 FVKESK. V lost 10 bases and J lost 0, with 10 bases in between. In DNA form, the CDR3 reads TGTGCCACCTCAGACAGCTCCTACAATGAGCAGTTCTTC. It translates to CATSDSSYNEQFF.

The chain links TRBV2 to TRBJ2-5, with D perhaps given as TRBD1 or TRBD2 (7 bases each). Germline CDR1 and CDR2: SNHLY and FYNNEI. V lost 6 bases and J 5 bases, leaving 19 bases between the germline ends. The CDR3 is 15 amino acids. CDR3 DNA sequence: TGTGCCAGCAGCCCGGGACCCCAGGGGGGGGAGACCCAGTACTTC. It codes for CASSPGPQGGETQYF.